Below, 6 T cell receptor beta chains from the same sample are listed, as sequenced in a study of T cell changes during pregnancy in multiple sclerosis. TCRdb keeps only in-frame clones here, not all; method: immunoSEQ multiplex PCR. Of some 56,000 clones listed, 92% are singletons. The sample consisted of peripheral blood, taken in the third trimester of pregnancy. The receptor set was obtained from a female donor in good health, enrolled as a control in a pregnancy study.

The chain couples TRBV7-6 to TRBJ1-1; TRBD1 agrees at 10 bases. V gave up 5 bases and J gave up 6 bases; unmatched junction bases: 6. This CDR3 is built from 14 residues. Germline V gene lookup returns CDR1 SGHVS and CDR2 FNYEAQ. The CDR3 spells CASSTGTGEPEAFF. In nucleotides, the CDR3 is TGTGCCAGCAGCACCGGGACAGGGGAACCTGAAGCTTTCTTT. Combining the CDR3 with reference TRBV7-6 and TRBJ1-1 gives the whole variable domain GAGVSQSPRYKVTKRGQDVALRCDPISGHVSLYWYRQALGQGPEFLTYFNYEAQQDKSGLPNDRFSAERPEGSISTLTIQRTEQRDSAMYRCASSTGTGEPEAFFGQGTRLTVV.

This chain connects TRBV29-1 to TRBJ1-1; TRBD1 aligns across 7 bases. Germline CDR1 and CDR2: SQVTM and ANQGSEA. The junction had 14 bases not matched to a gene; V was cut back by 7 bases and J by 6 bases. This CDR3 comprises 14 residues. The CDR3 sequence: CSATTGQLGAEAFF. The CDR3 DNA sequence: TGCAGCGCGACGACGGGACAGTTGGGGGCTGAAGCTTTCTTT.

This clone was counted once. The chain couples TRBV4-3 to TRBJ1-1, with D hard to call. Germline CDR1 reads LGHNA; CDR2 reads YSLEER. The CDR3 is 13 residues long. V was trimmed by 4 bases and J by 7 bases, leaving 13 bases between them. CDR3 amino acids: CASSLSLEDEAFF. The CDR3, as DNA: TGCGCCAGCAGCCTCTCGCTAGAGGATGAAGCTTTCTTT.

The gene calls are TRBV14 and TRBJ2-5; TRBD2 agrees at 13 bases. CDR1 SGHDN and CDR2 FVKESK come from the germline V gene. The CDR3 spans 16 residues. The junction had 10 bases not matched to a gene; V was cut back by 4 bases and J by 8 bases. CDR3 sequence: CASSLYGTSGINTQYF. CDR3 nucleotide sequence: TGTGCCAGCAGCCTTTACGGGACTAGCGGGATCAATACCCAGTACTTC.

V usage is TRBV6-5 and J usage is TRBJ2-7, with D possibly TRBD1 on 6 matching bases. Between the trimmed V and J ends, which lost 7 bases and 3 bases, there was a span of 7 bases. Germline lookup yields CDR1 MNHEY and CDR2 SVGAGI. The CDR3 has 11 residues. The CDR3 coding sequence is TGTGCCAGCACACAGGGCTACGAGCAGTACTTC. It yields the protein CASTQGYEQYF.

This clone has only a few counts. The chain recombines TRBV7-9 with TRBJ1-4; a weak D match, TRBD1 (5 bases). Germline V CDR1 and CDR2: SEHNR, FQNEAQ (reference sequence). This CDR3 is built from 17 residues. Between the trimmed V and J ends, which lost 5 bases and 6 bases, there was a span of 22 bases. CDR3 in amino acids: CASSPRGVGGSDEKLFF. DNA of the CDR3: TGTGCCAGCAGCCCCCGGGGGGTCGGGGGGTCAGATGAAAAACTGTTTTTT.